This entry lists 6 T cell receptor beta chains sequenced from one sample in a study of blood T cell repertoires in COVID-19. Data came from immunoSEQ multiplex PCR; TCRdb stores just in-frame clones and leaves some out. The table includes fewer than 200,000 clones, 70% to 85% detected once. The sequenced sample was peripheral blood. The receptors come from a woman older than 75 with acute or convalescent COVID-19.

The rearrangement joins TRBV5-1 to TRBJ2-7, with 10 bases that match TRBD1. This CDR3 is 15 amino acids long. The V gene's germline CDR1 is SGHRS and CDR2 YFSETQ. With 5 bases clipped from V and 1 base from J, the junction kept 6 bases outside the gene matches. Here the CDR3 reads CASSMGQGLSYEQYF. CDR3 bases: TGCGCCAGCAGTATGGGACAGGGGCTATCCTACGAGCAGTACTTC.

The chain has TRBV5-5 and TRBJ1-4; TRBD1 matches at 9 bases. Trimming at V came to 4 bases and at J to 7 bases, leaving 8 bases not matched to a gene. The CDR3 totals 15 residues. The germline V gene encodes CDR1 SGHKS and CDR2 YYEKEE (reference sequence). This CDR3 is CASSPIGTGFEKLFF. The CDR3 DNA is TGTGCCAGCAGCCCGATCGGGACAGGGTTTGAAAAACTGTTTTTT.

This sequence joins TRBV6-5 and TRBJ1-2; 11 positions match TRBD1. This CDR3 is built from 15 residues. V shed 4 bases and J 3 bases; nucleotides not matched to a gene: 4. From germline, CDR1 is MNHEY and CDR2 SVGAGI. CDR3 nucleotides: TGTGCCAGCAGTTCCACGGACAGGGGGCACTATGGCTACACCTTC. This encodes CASSSTDRGHYGYTF.

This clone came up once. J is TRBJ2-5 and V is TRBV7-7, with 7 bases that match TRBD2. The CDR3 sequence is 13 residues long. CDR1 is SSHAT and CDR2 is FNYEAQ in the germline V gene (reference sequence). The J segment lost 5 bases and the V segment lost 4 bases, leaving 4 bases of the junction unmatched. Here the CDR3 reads CASSSGLGETQYF. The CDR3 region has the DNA TGTGCCAGCAGCTCCGGACTAGGGGAGACCCAGTACTTC. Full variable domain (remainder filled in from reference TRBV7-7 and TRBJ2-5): GAGVSQSPRYKVTKRGQDVTLRCDPISSHATLYWYQQALGQGPEFLTYFNYEAQPDKSGLPSDRFSAERPEGSISTLTIQRTEQRDSAMYRCASSSGLGETQYFGPGTRLLVL.

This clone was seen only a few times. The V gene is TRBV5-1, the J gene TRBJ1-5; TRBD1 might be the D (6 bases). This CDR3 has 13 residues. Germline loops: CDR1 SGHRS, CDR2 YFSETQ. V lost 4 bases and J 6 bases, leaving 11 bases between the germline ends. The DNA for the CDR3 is TGCGCCAGCAGCGCCAAAGGGGGTCAGCCCCAGCATTTT. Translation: CASSAKGGQPQHF. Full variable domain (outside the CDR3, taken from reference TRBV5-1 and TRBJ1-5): KAGVTQTPRYLIKTRGQQVTLSCSPISGHRSVSWYQQTPGQGLQFLFEYFSETQRNKGNFPGRFSGRQFSNSRSEMNVSTLELGDSALYLCASSAKGGQPQHFGDGTRLSIL.

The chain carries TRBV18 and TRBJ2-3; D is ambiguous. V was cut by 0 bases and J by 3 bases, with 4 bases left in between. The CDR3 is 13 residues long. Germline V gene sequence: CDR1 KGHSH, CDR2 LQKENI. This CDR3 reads CASSPPRTDTQYF. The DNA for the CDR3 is TGTGCCAGCTCACCACCGCGGACAGATACGCAGTATTTT.